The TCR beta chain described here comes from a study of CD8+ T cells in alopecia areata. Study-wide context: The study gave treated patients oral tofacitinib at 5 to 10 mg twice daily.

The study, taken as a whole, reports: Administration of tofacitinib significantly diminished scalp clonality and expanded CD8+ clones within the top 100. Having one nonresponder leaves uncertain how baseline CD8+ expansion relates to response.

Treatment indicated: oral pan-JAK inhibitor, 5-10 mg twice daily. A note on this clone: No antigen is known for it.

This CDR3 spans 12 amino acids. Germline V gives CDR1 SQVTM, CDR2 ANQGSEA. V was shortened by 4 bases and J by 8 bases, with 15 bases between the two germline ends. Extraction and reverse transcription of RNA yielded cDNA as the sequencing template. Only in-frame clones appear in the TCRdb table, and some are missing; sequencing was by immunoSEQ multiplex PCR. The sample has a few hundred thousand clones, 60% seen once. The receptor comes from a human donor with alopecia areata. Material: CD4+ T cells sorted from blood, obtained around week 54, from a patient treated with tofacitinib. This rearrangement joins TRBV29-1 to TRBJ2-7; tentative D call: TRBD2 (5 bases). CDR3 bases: TGCAGCGTTGGACTACACGGCTCGAAGCAGTACTTC. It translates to CSVGLHGSKQYF.